This TCR beta chain was retrieved from a study of cytomegalovirus exposure and HLA in healthy donors. Notes on the study in general: Subsequent analysis showed first-cohort TCR clusters tending to co-occur in 120 validation repertoires.

Remarks on this clone: Its antigen is unknown.

The protocol was immunoSEQ multiplex PCR, while the TCRdb copy is restricted to in-frame clones and leaves out a portion. The profile shows approximately 160,000 clones, around 81% of them singletons. This CDR3 spans 15 amino acids. Per germline, CDR1 LGHNA and CDR2 YSLEER. Trimming removed 0 bases from V and 3 bases from J, with 12 bases in between. Sequencing used PBMCs. The V call is TRBV4-3, the J call TRBJ2-7; D may be TRBD2 (6 bases). The sequence was collected from a man in his thirties or forties in good health and CMV-seropositive. The CDR3 region is CASSQDRFGSYEQYF. The CDR3 coding sequence is TGCGCCAGCAGCCAAGATAGGTTCGGGAGCTACGAGCAGTACTTC.